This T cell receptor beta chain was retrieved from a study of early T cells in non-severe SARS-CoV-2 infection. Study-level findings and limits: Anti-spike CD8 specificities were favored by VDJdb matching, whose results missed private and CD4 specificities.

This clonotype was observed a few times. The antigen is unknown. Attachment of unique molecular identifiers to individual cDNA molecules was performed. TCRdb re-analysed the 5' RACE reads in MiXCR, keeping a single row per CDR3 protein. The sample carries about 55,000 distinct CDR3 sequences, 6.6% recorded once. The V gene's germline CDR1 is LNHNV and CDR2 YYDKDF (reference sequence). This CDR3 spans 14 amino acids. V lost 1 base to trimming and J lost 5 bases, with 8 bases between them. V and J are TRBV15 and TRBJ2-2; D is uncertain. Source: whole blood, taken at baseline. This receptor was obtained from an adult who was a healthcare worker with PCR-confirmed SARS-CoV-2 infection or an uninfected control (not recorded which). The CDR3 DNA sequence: TGTGCCACCAGCAGAGTGGCGTCTACCGGGGAGCTGTTTTTT. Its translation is CATSRVASTGELFF.